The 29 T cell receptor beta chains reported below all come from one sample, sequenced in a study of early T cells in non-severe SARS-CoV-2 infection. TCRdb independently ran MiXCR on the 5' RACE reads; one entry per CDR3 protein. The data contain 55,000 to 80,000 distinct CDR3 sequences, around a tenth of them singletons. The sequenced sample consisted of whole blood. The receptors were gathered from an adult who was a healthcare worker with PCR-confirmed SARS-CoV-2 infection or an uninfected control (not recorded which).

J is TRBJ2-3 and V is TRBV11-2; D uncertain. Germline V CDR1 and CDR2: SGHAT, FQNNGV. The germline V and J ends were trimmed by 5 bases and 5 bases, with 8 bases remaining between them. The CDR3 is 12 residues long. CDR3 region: CASSPPGDTQYF. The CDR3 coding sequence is TGTGCCAGCAGCCCCCCGGGAGATACGCAGTATTTT.

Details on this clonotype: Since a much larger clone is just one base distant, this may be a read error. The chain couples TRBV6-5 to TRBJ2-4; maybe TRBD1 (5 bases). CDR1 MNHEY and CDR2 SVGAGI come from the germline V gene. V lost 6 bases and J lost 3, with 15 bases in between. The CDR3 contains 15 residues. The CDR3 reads CASRDPGLVKNIQYF. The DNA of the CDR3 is TGTGCCAGCAGGGATCCAGGGTTAGTCAAAAACATTCAGTACTTC.

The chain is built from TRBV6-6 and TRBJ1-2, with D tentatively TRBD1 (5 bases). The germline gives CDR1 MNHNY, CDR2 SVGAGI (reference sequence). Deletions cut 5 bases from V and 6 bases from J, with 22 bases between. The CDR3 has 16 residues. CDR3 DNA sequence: TGTGCCAGCAGTGGCCGGGGCCAAAGCACAAGGAATGGCTACACCTTC. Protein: CASSGRGQSTRNGYTF.

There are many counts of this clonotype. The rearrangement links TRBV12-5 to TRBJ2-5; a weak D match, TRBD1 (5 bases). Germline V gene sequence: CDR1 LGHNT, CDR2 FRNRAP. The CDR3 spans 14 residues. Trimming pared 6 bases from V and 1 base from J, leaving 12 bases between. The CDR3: CASGRDSFQETQYF. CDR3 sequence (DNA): TGTGCTAGTGGACGCGACAGCTTCCAAGAGACCCAGTACTTC.

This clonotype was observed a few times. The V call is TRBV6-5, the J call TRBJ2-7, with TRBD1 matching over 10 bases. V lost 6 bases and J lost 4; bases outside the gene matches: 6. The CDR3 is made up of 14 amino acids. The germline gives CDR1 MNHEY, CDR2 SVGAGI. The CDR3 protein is CASSLDRGLYEQYF. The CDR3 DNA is TGTGCCAGCAGCCTTGACAGGGGGCTATACGAGCAGTACTTC.

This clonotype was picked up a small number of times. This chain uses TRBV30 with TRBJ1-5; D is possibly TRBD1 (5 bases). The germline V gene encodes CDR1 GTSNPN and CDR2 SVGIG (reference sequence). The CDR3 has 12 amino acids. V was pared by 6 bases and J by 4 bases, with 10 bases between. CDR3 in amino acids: CACRDGNQPQHF. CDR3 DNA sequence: TGTGCCTGCCGGGACGGTAATCAGCCCCAGCATTTT.

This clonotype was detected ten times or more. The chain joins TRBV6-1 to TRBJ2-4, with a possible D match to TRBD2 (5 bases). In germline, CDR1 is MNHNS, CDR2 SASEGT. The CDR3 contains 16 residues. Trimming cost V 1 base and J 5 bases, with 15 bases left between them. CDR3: CASSEGGKGVENIQYF. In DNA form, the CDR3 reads TGTGCCAGCAGTGAAGGAGGGAAGGGTGTGGAAAACATTCAGTACTTC.

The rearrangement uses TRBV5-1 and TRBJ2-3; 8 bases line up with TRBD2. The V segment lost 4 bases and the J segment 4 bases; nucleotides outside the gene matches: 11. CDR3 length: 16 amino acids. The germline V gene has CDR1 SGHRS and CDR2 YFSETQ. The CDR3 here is CASSPGRTSLADTQYF. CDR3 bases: TGCGCCAGCAGCCCGGGACGGACTAGCTTAGCAGATACGCAGTATTTT.

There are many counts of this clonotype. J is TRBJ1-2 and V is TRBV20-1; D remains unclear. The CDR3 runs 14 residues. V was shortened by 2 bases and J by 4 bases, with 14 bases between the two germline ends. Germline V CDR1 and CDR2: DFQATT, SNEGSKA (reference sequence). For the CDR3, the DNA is TGCAGTGCTAGATATCAGGCCAGAAGCTATGGCTACACCTTC. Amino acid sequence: CSARYQARSYGYTF.

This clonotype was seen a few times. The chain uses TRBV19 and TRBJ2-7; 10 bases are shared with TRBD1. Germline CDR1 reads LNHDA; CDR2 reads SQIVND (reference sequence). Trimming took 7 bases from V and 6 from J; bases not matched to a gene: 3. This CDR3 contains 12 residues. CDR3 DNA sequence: TGTGCCAGTAAGACAGGGGGCGCCGAGCAGTACTTC. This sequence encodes CASKTGGAEQYF. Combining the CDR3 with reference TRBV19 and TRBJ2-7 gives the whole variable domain DGGITQSPKYLFRKEGQNVTLSCEQNLNHDAMYWYRQDPGQGLRLIYYSQIVNDFQKGDIAEGYSVSREKKESFPLTVTSAQKNPTAFYLCASKTGGAEQYFGPGTRLTVT.

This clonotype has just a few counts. CDR3 bases: TGTGCCAGCAGCTTAGATGCGCACTCCGAGGACAATGAGCAGTTCTTC. Its translation is CASSLDAHSEDNEQFF. The V and J genes are TRBV11-1 and TRBJ2-1, with D unclear. CDR3 size: 16 residues. With 1 base removed from V and 5 bases from J, the gap between germline ends came to 15 bases. CDR1 is SGHAT and CDR2 is FQDESV in the germline V gene (reference sequence).

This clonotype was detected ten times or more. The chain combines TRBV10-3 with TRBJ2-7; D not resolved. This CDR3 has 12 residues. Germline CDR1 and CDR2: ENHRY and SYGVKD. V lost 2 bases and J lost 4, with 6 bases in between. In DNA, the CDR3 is TGTGCCATCAGTGAGGTCGCGTACGAGCAGTACTTC. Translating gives CAISEVAYEQYF.

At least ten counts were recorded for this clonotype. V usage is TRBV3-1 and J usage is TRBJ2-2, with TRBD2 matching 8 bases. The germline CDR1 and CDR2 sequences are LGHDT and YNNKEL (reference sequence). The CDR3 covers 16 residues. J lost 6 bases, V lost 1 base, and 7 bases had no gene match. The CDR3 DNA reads TGTGCCAGCAGCCAAGTTCGCCGGGGGGGCTCCGGGGAGCTGTTTTTT. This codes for CASSQVRRGGSGELFF.

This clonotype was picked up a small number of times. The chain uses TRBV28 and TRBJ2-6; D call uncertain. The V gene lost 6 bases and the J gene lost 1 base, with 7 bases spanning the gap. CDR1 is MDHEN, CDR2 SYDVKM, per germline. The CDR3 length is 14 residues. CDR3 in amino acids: CASRGRSGANVLTF. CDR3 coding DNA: TGTGCCAGCAGGGGCAGGTCTGGGGCCAACGTCCTGACTTTC. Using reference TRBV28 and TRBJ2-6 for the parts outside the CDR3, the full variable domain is DVKVTQSSRYLVKRTGEKVFLECVQDMDHENMFWYRQDPGLGLRLIYFSYDVKMKEKGDIPEGYSVSREKKERFSLILESASTNQTSMYLCASRGRSGANVLTFGAGSRLTVL.

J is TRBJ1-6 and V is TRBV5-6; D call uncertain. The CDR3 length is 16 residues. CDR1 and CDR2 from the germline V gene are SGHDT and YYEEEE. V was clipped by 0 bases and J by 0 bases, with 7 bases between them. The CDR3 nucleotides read TGTGCCAGCAGCTTGGCCCAGGTCTCCTATAATTCACCCCTCCACTTT. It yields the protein CASSLAQVSYNSPLHF.

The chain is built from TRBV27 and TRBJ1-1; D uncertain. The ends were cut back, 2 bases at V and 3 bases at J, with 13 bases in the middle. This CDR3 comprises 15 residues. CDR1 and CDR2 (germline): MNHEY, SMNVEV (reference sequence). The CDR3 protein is CASSLDNSLYTEAFF. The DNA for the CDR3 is TGTGCCAGCAGTTTAGACAATAGCCTATACACTGAAGCTTTCTTT.

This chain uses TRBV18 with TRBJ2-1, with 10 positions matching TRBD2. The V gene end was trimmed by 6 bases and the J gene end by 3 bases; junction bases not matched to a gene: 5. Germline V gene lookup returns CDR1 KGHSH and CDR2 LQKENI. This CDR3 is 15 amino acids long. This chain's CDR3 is CASSLTSGDYNEQFF. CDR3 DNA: TGTGCCAGCTCGCTTACTAGCGGGGACTACAATGAGCAGTTCTTC.

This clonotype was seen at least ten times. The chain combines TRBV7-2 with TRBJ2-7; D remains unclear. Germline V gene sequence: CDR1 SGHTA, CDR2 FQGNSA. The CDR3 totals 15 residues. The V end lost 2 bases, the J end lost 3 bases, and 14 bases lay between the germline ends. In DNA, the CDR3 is TGTGCCAGCAGCTTACATGAAGGAACCAACTACGAGCAGTACTTC. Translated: CASSLHEGTNYEQYF.

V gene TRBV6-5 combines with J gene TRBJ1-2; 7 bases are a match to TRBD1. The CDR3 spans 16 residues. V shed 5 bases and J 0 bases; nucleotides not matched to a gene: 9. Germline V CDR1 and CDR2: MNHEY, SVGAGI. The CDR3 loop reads CASSHRTGWTNYGYTF. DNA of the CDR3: TGTGCCAGCAGTCACAGGACAGGTTGGACTAACTATGGCTACACCTTC.

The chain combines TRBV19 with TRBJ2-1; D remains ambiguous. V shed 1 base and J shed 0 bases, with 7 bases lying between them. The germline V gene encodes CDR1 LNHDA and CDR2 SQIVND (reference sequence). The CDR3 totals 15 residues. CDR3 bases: TGTGCCAGTAGTATAGCCCTGAGCTCCTACAATGAGCAGTTCTTC. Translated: CASSIALSSYNEQFF.

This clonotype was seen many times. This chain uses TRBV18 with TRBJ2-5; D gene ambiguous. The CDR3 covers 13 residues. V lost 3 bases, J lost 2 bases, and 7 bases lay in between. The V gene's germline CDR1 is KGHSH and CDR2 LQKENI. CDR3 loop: CASSPNRQETQYF. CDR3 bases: TGTGCCAGCTCACCCAACAGACAAGAGACCCAGTACTTC.

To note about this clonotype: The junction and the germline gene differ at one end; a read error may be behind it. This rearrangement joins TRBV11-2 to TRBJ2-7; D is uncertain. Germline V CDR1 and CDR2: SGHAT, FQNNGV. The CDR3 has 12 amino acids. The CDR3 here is CVSSFFSNEQYF. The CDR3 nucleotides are TGTGTCAGCAGCTTTTTTTCGAACGAGCAGTACTTC.

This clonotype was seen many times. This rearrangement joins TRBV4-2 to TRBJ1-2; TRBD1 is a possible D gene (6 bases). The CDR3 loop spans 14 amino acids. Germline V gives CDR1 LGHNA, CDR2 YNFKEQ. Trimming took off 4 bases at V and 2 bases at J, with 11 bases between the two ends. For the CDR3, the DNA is TGTGCCAGCAGCCGCCCCGACAGGAACTATGGCTACACCTTC. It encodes CASSRPDRNYGYTF.

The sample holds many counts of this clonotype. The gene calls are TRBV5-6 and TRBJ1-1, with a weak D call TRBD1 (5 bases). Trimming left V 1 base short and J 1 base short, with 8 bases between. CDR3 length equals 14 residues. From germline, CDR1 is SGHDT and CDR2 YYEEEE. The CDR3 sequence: CASSLRQGNTEAFF. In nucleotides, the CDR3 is TGTGCCAGCAGCTTGAGGCAGGGGAACACTGAAGCTTTCTTT.

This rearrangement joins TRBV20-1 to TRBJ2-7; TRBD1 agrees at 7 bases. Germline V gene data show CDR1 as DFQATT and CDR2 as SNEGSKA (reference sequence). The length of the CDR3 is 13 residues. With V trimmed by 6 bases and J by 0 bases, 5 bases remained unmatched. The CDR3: CSARQGNSYEQYF. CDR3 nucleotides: TGCAGTGCAAGACAGGGCAACTCCTACGAGCAGTACTTC.

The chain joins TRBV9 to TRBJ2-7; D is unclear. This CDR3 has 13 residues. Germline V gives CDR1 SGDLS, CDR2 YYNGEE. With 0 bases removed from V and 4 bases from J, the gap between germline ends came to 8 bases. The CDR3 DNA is TGTGCCAGCAGCGTAGTGCTCCCGTACGAGCAGTACTTC. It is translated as CASSVVLPYEQYF.

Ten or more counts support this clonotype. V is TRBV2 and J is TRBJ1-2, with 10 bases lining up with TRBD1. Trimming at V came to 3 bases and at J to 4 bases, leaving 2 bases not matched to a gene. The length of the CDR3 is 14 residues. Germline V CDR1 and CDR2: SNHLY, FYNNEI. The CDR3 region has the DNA TGTGCCAGCAGTGACGGGACAGGGGTCTATGGCTACACCTTC. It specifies CASSDGTGVYGYTF. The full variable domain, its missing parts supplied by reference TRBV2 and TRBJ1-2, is EPEVTQTPSHQVTQMGQEVILRCVPISNHLYFYWYRQILGQKVEFLVSFYNNEISEKSEIFDDQFSVERPDGSNFTLKIRSTKLEDSAMYFCASSDGTGVYGYTFGSGTRLTVV.

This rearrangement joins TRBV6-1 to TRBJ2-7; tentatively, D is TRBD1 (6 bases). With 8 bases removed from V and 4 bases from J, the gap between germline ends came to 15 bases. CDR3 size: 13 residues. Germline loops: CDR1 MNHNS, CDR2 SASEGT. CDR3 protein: CASVFAGTYEQYF. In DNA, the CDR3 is TGTGCCAGCGTTTTTGCAGGGACATACGAGCAGTACTTC.

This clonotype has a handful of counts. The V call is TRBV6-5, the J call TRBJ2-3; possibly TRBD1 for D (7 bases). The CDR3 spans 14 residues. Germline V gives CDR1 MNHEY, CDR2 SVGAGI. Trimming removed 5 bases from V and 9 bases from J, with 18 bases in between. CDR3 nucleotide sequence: TGTGCCAGCAGTACACTTCAGGGGGGCGGGACGCAGTATTTT. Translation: CASSTLQGGGTQYF.